One and the same sample provided the 29 T cell receptor beta chains below, sequenced in a study of response to subunit inactivated influenza vaccine. TCRdb ran MiXCR on the RT-PCR reads and lists one entry per CDR3 protein. The repertoire includes around 710,000 distinct CDR3 sequences, around 13% of them detected once, and 5.5% to 7% sits in the top ten. The starting material was PBMCs from blood, obtained approximately 15 days before vaccination. Source of these receptors: a man in his forties or fifties who received an inactivated influenza vaccine.

The chain combines TRBV6-2 or TRBV6-3 with TRBJ2-2; the match to TRBD1 covers 7 bases. CDR3 size: 16 residues. The J segment lost 4 bases and the V segment lost 4 bases, leaving 9 bases of the junction unmatched. In germline, CDR1 is MNHEY, CDR2 SVGEGT. The CDR3 reads CASSFRQGTFTGELFF. CDR3 bases: TGTGCCAGCAGTTTCCGACAGGGTACATTCACCGGGGAGCTGTTTTTT.

This clonotype appeared a few times. The CDR3 loop is CASSGSGSPGEQYF. DNA for the CDR3: TGTGCCAGCAGCGGTAGCGGGAGCCCCGGCGAGCAGTACTTC. The chain couples TRBV9 to TRBJ2-7; 9 nucleotides line up with TRBD2. Germline trimming cut 3 bases from V and 6 bases from J; bases unmatched to any gene: 7. CDR1 is SGDLS, CDR2 YYNGEE, per germline. This CDR3 comprises 14 residues.

The V and J genes are TRBV6-5 and TRBJ2-1; 9 nucleotides agree with TRBD1. Germline V gene lookup returns CDR1 MNHEY and CDR2 SVGAGI. Losses at the gene ends were 2 bases for V and 7 bases for J; bases not matched to a gene: 6. CDR3 length equals 15 residues. The CDR3 spells CASSYEGQGSNEQFF. For the CDR3, the DNA is TGTGCCAGCAGTTACGAGGGACAGGGTAGTAATGAGCAGTTCTTC.

CDR3 loop: CASRVLVGEQYF. The CDR3 DNA follows: TGTGCCAGCAGGGTCCTAGTGGGCGAGCAGTACTTC. This chain joins TRBV2 and TRBJ2-7; D gene ambiguous. From germline, CDR1 is SNHLY and CDR2 FYNNEI. There are 12 residues in the CDR3. Trimming removed 6 bases at V and 6 bases at J, with 12 bases between.

The V gene is TRBV9, the J gene TRBJ2-5; maybe TRBD2 (6 bases). V shed 0 bases and J shed 2 bases, with 14 bases lying between them. The germline V gene has CDR1 SGDLS and CDR2 YYNGEE. CDR3 length equals 16 residues. In DNA, the CDR3 is TGTGCCAGCAGCGTAGACCCGGCGGGACCACAAGAGACCCAGTACTTC. It is translated as CASSVDPAGPQETQYF.

The genes are TRBV28 and TRBJ2-5; 8 bases agree with TRBD2. Germline V gene lookup returns CDR1 MDHEN and CDR2 SYDVKM. This CDR3 is 17 amino acids long. V trimming: 2 bases; J trimming: 0 bases; junction bases outside the gene matches: 8. The CDR3 DNA sequence: TGTGCCAGCAGTTTAAGGGCTAGCGGGCAGTACCAAGAGACCCAGTACTTC. Translating it yields CASSLRASGQYQETQYF.

This clonotype was seen at least ten times. The J gene is TRBJ2-7, the V gene TRBV27; D gene ambiguous. The CDR3 totals 14 residues. Germline V gene sequence: CDR1 MNHEY, CDR2 SMNVEV (reference sequence). The V and J ends lost 5 bases and 5 bases respectively, with 16 bases between them. The CDR3 spells CASSPTLTGHEQYF. The CDR3 DNA is TGTGCCAGCAGTCCGACCCTCACCGGCCACGAGCAGTACTTC.

The chain couples TRBV4-3 to TRBJ1-1; perhaps TRBD1 as D (6 bases). The V and J ends lost 1 base and 2 bases respectively, with 14 bases between them. The CDR3 spans 16 residues. Germline assignment: CDR1 LGHNA and CDR2 YSLEER. The CDR3 region has the DNA TGCGCCAGCAGCCAAGCCTGGGGGCGCGGAAACACTGAAGCTTTCTTT. As protein: CASSQAWGRGNTEAFF.

This clonotype was seen more than once but under ten times. The chain has TRBV5-6 and TRBJ2-4; D is uncertain. CDR1 SGHDT and CDR2 YYEEEE come from the germline V gene. The V end was cut by 0 bases, the J end by 9 bases, with 13 bases between. The CDR3 totals 14 residues. CDR3 coding DNA: TGTGCCAGCAGCTTGGAGTCAGCTTTTACCATTCAGTACTTC. It specifies CASSLESAFTIQYF.

This clonotype turned up a few times. The V gene is TRBV6-2 or TRBV6-3, the J gene TRBJ2-1; 8 bases match TRBD1. V gave up 8 bases and J gave up 1 base; unmatched junction bases: 4. This CDR3 is 14 amino acids long. The germline V gene encodes CDR1 MNHEY and CDR2 SVGEGT. The CDR3 spells CASRGQASYNEQFF. The CDR3 coding sequence is TGTGCCAGCCGGGGACAGGCGTCCTACAATGAGCAGTTCTTC.

This clonotype was observed a few times. V is TRBV6-2 or TRBV6-3 and J is TRBJ2-4, with D unresolved. The germline CDR1 and CDR2 sequences are MNHEY and SVGEGT. This CDR3 region has 14 residues. Trimming removed 5 bases at V and 0 bases at J, with 8 bases between. The CDR3 nucleotides are TGTGCCAGCAGTGCCGCAGGAGCCAAAAACATTCAGTACTTC. This sequence encodes CASSAAGAKNIQYF.

The rearrangement joins TRBV14 to TRBJ2-7; 9 bases align to TRBD1. The V gene end was trimmed by 3 bases and the J gene end by 0 bases; junction bases not matched to a gene: 3. CDR1 is SGHDN and CDR2 is FVKESK in the germline V gene. The CDR3 length is 15 residues. In DNA form, the CDR3 reads TGTGCCAGCAGCCAGCCGGGACAGGGCTCCTACGAGCAGTACTTC. It encodes CASSQPGQGSYEQYF.

The V call is TRBV7-9, the J call TRBJ1-2; no definite D call. The CDR3 totals 12 residues. Germline CDR1 reads SEHNR; CDR2 reads FQNEAQ (reference sequence). Trimming removed 5 bases from V and 2 bases from J, with 6 bases in between. Written as DNA, the CDR3 is TGTGCCAGCAGCGGGGTAAACTATGGCTACACCTTC. It translates to CASSGVNYGYTF.

This clonotype was counted only a few times. The rearrangement uses TRBV7-9 and TRBJ2-5; D perhaps matches TRBD2 (5 bases). V lost 0 bases and J 5 bases, leaving 13 bases between the germline ends. The CDR3 loop spans 15 amino acids. Germline loops: CDR1 SEHNR, CDR2 FQNEAQ (reference sequence). The CDR3 coding sequence is TGTGCCAGCAGCTTAGCGGAGGTGGTTGGTGAGACCCAGTACTTC. It translates to CASSLAEVVGETQYF.

In its sample, this clonotype was seen many times. The chain is built from TRBV29-1 and TRBJ2-1; 11 positions match TRBD2. CDR1 and CDR2 (germline): SQVTM, ANQGSEA. With V trimmed by 1 base and J by 6 bases, 5 bases remained unmatched. The CDR3 is 15 residues long. CDR3 coding DNA: TGCAGCGTTGAAGGGGCTAGCGGGAGGATCAATGAGCAGTTCTTC. Translation gives CSVEGASGRINEQFF.

This clonotype showed up just a few times. The CDR3 nucleotides read TGTGCCAGCAGCCCCGAAGGACAGCCCCATCAGCCCCAGCATTTT. This encodes CASSPEGQPHQPQHF. The V and J genes are TRBV3-1 and TRBJ1-5; TRBD1 is a possible D gene (6 bases). The germline CDR1 and CDR2 sequences are LGHDT and YNNKEL (reference sequence). The CDR3 covers 15 residues. V lost 4 bases, J lost 5 bases, and 15 bases lay in between.

This clonotype was counted ten times or more. The chain recombines TRBV3-1 with TRBJ2-5; D not certain. In germline, CDR1 is LGHDT, CDR2 YNNKEL (reference sequence). V dropped 6 bases and J dropped 4 bases, with 12 bases sitting between them. This CDR3 contains 13 residues. The CDR3 reads CASSRQVGETQYF. Written as DNA, the CDR3 is TGTGCCAGCAGTCGTCAGGTAGGAGAGACCCAGTACTTC.

In its sample, this clonotype was seen a few times. V is TRBV28 and J is TRBJ1-2; TRBD1 is a possible D gene (6 bases). V was clipped by 5 bases and J by 3 bases, with 19 bases between them. Looked up from germline, CDR1 is MDHEN and CDR2 is SYDVKM. The CDR3 extends over 16 amino acids. Here the CDR3 DNA reads TGTGCCAGCAGTCCCCCTGGGGGCAGGGCGGACTATGGCTACACCTTC. Its protein is CASSPPGGRADYGYTF.

This clonotype was detected ten times or more. The chain employs TRBV4-2 and TRBJ2-7, with TRBD1 matching over 9 bases. CDR3 size: 17 residues. Germline loops: CDR1 LGHNA, CDR2 YNFKEQ. The V and J ends lost 0 bases and 3 bases, in that order; junction bases with no gene match: 9. For the CDR3, the DNA is TGTGCCAGCAGCCAAGAGGGCGGACAGGGGAGGTACTACGAGCAGTACTTC. It specifies CASSQEGGQGRYYEQYF.

This clonotype was observed a few times. The chain is built from TRBV30 and TRBJ2-5, with TRBD2 as a possible D gene (6 bases). The CDR3 is 11 residues long. The germline gives CDR1 GTSNPN, CDR2 SVGIG (reference sequence). V lost 3 bases to trimming and J lost 6 bases, with 8 bases between them. The CDR3 coding sequence is TGTGCCTGGAGGGGGGGTCAGACCCAGTACTTC. This gives the protein CAWRGGQTQYF. The whole variable domain, filled in from reference TRBV30 and TRBJ2-5, reads SQTIHQWPATLVQPVGSPLSLECTVEGTSNPNLYWYRQAAGRGLQLLFYSVGIGQISSEVPQNLSASRPQDRQFILSSKKLLLSDSGFYLCAWRGGQTQYFGPGTRLLVL.

This sequence joins TRBV7-2 and TRBJ1-1, with D possibly matching TRBD1 (5 bases). The CDR3 runs 15 residues. The germline V gene has CDR1 SGHTA and CDR2 FQGNSA. V dropped 1 base and J dropped 8 bases, with 17 bases sitting between them. CDR3 nucleotide sequence: TGTGCCAGCAGCTTAGAGAGGGGCAAAATGGGGGAAGCTTTCTTT. It translates to CASSLERGKMGEAFF.

Ten or more counts support this clonotype. V and J are TRBV12-3 or TRBV12-4 and TRBJ2-7; 8 nucleotides agree with TRBD2. V lost 5 bases and J lost 5; bases outside the gene matches: 5. The CDR3 is 13 amino acids. The CDR3 region has the DNA TGTGCCAGCAGTCCGCCGACTAGCGACGAGCAGTACTTC. Translation: CASSPPTSDEQYF.

Only a few counts were recorded for this clonotype. The chain couples TRBV19 to TRBJ2-2; D gene ambiguous. V was clipped by 4 bases and J by 5 bases, with 14 bases between them. Germline loops: CDR1 LNHDA, CDR2 SQIVND (reference sequence). The CDR3 has 15 residues. CDR3 DNA: TGTGCCAGTAGTAAACTGACCCGGAATACCGGGGAGCTGTTTTTT. This sequence encodes CASSKLTRNTGELFF.

At least ten counts were recorded for this clonotype. The genes are TRBV5-1 and TRBJ2-5; TRBD2 agrees at 9 bases. The CDR3 totals 15 residues. With V trimmed by 4 bases and J by 5 bases, 9 bases remained unmatched. Per germline, CDR1 SGHRS and CDR2 YFSETQ. The CDR3 region is CASSTPGTSIETQYF. CDR3 nucleotides: TGCGCCAGCAGCACACCCGGGACTAGCATCGAGACCCAGTACTTC.

Only a few counts were recorded for this clonotype. The rearrangement joins TRBV4-3 to TRBJ1-5; no firm D call. The CDR3 runs 17 residues. Germline V gives CDR1 LGHNA, CDR2 YSLEER. Trimming cost V 1 base and J 0 bases, with 13 bases left between them. The CDR3 nucleotides read TGCGCCAGCAGCCAAGTGTTTGGGATTTATAGCAATCAGCCCCAGCATTTT. Translation gives CASSQVFGIYSNQPQHF.

The V and J genes are TRBV7-6 and TRBJ2-1; maybe TRBD1 (6 bases). CDR1 SGHVS and CDR2 FNYEAQ come from the germline V gene. Trimming removed 4 bases at V and 7 bases at J, with 17 bases between. The CDR3 extends over 15 amino acids. CDR3 protein: CASSYTRGRDNEQFF. The CDR3 coding sequence is TGTGCCAGCAGCTACACCAGGGGCCGTGATAATGAGCAGTTCTTC.

This clonotype was observed many times. The chain couples TRBV29-1 to TRBJ2-3, with D possibly being TRBD1 (6 bases). CDR3 length equals 13 residues. V was shortened by 7 bases and J by 2 bases, with 13 bases between the two germline ends. Looked up from germline, CDR1 is SQVTM and CDR2 is ANQGSEA. CDR3 loop: CSAQQGATDTQYF. CDR3 in DNA: TGCAGCGCACAACAGGGAGCCACAGATACGCAGTATTTT.

This clonotype was seen more than once but under ten times. The genes are TRBV5-1 and TRBJ2-1, with unresolved D. The CDR3 sequence is 15 residues long. The germline V gene has CDR1 SGHRS and CDR2 YFSETQ. V lost 0 bases to trimming and J lost 7 bases, with 14 bases between them. CDR3: CASSLVGFGGNEQFF. CDR3 DNA sequence: TGCGCCAGCAGCTTGGTCGGGTTCGGCGGTAATGAGCAGTTCTTC. Using reference TRBV5-1 and TRBJ2-1 for the parts outside the CDR3, the full variable domain is KAGVTQTPRYLIKTRGQQVTLSCSPISGHRSVSWYQQTPGQGLQFLFEYFSETQRNKGNFPGRFSGRQFSNSRSEMNVSTLELGDSALYLCASSLVGFGGNEQFFGPGTRLTVL.

The V call is TRBV2, the J call TRBJ2-1; TRBD1 matches 10 bases. The CDR3 covers 17 residues. V lost 7 bases and J lost 0; bases outside the gene matches: 9. Germline loops: CDR1 SNHLY, CDR2 FYNNEI. The CDR3 DNA reads as TGTGCCAGCACCGGGACAGGGGAGGTCAGCTCCTACAATGAGCAGTTCTTC. It yields the protein CASTGTGEVSSYNEQFF.